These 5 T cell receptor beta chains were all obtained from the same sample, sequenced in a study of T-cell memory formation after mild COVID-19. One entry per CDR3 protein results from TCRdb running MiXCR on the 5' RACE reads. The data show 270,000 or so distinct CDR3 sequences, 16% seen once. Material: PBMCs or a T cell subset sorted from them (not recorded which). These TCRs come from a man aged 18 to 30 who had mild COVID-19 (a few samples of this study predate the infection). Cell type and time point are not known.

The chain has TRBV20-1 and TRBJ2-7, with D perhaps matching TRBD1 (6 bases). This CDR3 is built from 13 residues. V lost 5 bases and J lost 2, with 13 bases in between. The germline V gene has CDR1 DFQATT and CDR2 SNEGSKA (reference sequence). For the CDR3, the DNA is TGCAGTGCTGTCCGAAGGGACACCTACGAGCAGTACTTC. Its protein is CSAVRRDTYEQYF.

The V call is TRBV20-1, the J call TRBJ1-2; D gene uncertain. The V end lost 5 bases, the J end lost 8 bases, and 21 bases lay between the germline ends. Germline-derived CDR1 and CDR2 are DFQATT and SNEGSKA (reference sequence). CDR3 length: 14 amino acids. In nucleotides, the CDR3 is TGCAGTGCTTACTCCAGCTTATCCCCCTACGGCTACACCTTC. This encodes CSAYSSLSPYGYTF.

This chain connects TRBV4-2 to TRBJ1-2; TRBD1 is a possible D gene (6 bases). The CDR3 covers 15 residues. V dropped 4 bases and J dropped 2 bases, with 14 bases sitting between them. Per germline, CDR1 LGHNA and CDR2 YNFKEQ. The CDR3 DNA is TGTGCCAGCAGCCCCAAGACAGGTCCAAACTATGGCTACACCTTC. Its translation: CASSPKTGPNYGYTF.

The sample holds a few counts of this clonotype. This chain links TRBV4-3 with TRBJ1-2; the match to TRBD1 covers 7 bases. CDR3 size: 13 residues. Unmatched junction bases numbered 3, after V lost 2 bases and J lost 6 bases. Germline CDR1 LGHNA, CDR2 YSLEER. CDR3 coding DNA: TGCGCCAGCAGCCAATACAGGGGAGATGGCTACACCTTC. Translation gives CASSQYRGDGYTF.

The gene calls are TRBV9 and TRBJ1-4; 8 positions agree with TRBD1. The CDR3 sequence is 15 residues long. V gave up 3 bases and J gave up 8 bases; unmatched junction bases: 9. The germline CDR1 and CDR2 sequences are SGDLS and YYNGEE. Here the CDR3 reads CASSASGTGEEKLFF. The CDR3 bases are TGTGCCAGCAGCGCGTCCGGGACAGGCGAAGAAAAACTGTTTTTT. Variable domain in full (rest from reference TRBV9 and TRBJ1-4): DSGVTQTPKHLITATGQRVTLRCSPRSGDLSVYWYQQSLDQGLQFLIQYYNGEERAKGNILERFSAQQFPDLHSELNLSSLELGDSALYFCASSASGTGEEKLFFGSGTQLSVL.